The rows below give T cell receptor beta chains drawn from one sample of a study of blood T cell repertoires in COVID-19. Libraries were prepared by immunoSEQ multiplex PCR; TCRdb keeps only in-frame clonotypes and omits some of them. The profile shows about 190,000 clones, approximately 86% of them singletons. The specimen was peripheral blood. The receptors come from a woman aged 30 to 39 with active or convalescent COVID-19. Each CDR3 is given with its conserved first and last residue. D genes are given only for firm matches. Clone sizes are given selectively: once, few, many, or a class where the clone is expanded.

d_call j_call v_call clone_size cdr3_nt cdr3_aa
TRBD2 TRBJ2-1 TRBV5-1 . TGCGCCAGCAGCATCGGACTAGCGGGGCGATACAATGAGCAGTTCTTC CASSIGLAGRYNEQFF
. TRBJ2-2 TRBV5-1 . TGCGCCAGCAGGCAAGGACAGACGAACACCGGGGAGCTGTTTTTT CASRQGQTNTGELFF
. TRBJ2-1 TRBV24-1 . TGTGCCACCAGTGACTCCAGGGGAGTGGGCAATGAGCAGTTCTTC CATSDSRGVGNEQFF
. TRBJ2-1 TRBV15 . TGTGCCACCAGCAGAGATCATGGGACATACAATGAGCAGTTCTTC CATSRDHGTYNEQFF
. TRBJ2-1 TRBV3-1/TRBV3-2 . TGTGCCAGCAGCCGGGGCCTAAACACCTACAATGAGCAGTTCTTC CASSRGLNTYNEQFF
. TRBJ2-1 TRBV27 . TGTGCCAGCAGCCCAGCGGGTTACAATGAGCAGTTCTTC CASSPAGYNEQFF
. TRBJ1-4 TRBV4-2 . TGTGCCAGCAGCGCACAGGCAGCTAATGAAAAACTGTTTTTT CASSAQAANEKLFF
. TRBJ1-5 TRBV6-5 once TGTGCCAGCAGCACTTCACGGGGCAATCAGCCCCAGCATTTT CASSTSRGNQPQHF
. TRBJ2-7 TRBV15 . TGTGCCACCAGCAGAGAATTCAGACAGCCCCATTCCTACGAGCAGTACTTC CATSREFRQPHSYEQYF
TRBD2 TRBJ2-1 TRBV6-6 . TGTGCCAGCAGTCCGACTAGCGGGCATTACAATGAGCAGTTCTTC CASSPTSGHYNEQFF
. TRBJ1-1 TRBV13 . TGTGCCAGCAGCTTAGGACATATGAGGACTGAAGCTTTCTTT CASSLGHMRTEAFF
TRBD2 TRBJ2-2 TRBV11-3 . TGTGCCAGCAGCTTAGACGGGACTAGCGGGTCCGGGGAGCTGTTTTTT CASSLDGTSGSGELFF
. TRBJ2-7 TRBV3-1/TRBV3-2 . TGTGCCAGCAGCCAAGAACACTCAACAGGGAACTACGAGCAGTACTTC CASSQEHSTGNYEQYF
TRBD1 TRBJ1-1 TRBV5-1 . TGCGCCAGTGGACAGGGTTCTGGGACTGAAGCTTTCTTT CASGQGSGTEAFF
. TRBJ1-1 TRBV14 few TGTGCCAGCAGCCTTCCCGGGGTGAACACTGAAGCTTTCTTT CASSLPGVNTEAFF
TRBD2 TRBJ2-7 TRBV5-1 . TGCGCCAGCAGCCCGAGCGGGGTGGTGAACGAGCAGTACTTC CASSPSGVVNEQYF
. TRBJ1-5 TRBV27 . TGTGCCAGCAGTTTACAGGTGGCTCAGCCCCAGCATTTT CASSLQVAQPQHF
. TRBJ1-3 TRBV3-1/TRBV3-2 . TGTGCCAGCAGCCTGGACGGACAGATCTCTGGAAACACCATATATTTT CASSLDGQISGNTIYF
. TRBJ1-2 TRBV19 . TGTGCCAGTAGTATAATGGTGGCGAGGGATGGCTACACCTTC CASSIMVARDGYTF
TRBD1 TRBJ2-7 TRBV7-9 . TGTGCCAGCAGCCACCTGGGGGGACAGGGGTCTGACGAGCAGTACTTC CASSHLGGQGSDEQYF
. TRBJ2-3 TRBV10-1 . TGCGCCAGCAGTGAATCCCTAGATGCGGTGACTAGCACAGATACGCAGTATTTT CASSESLDAVTSTDTQYF
TRBD1 TRBJ1-3 TRBV6-5 . TGTGCCAGCAGTTACCAAGGGACAGACTCTGGAAACACCATATATTTT CASSYQGTDSGNTIYF
. TRBJ2-3 TRBV7-8 once TGTGCCAGCAGCTTAGCGTCGGCAGGGGTAGATACGCAGTATTTT CASSLASAGVDTQYF
TRBD2 TRBJ2-7 TRBV7-8 . TGTGCCAGCAGCTTCGGGGGGACTCTTTACGAGCAGTACTTC CASSFGGTLYEQYF
. TRBJ1-1 TRBV4-1 . TGCGCCAGCAGCCAAGAATTTCAAACAGGGTCCACTGAAGCTTTCTTT CASSQEFQTGSTEAFF
. TRBJ1-2 TRBV19 . TGTGCCAGTAGCACTGACAGGATTTACTATGGCTACACCTTC CASSTDRIYYGYTF
TRBD2 TRBJ2-1 TRBV24-1 once TGTGCCACCAGTGATTTGGAGGGACTAGCGGGAGCAAATGAGCAGTTCTTC CATSDLEGLAGANEQFF
TRBD1 TRBJ1-3 TRBV5-1 once TGCGCCAGCAGCGCGGGACAGGGGGTTGGAAACACCATATATTTT CASSAGQGVGNTIYF
. TRBJ2-5 TRBV5-4 . TGTGCCAGCAGCTTGGGACAGAGCGAAGAGACCCAGTACTTC CASSLGQSEETQYF
TRBD2 TRBJ2-3 TRBV5-1 . TGCGCCAGCAGCCTGGGACTAGCGGGGGATAGCACAGATACGCAGTATTTT CASSLGLAGDSTDTQYF
TRBD2 TRBJ2-7 TRBV5-1 . TGCGCCAGCAGCTTAGCTAGCGGGACGTCCGAGCAGTACTTC CASSLASGTSEQYF
TRBD1 TRBJ1-3 TRBV28 . TGTGCCAGCAGACCACCGGGACAGGGAGAATTACGCGGAAACACCATATATTTT CASRPPGQGELRGNTIYF
TRBD1 TRBJ1-2 TRBV30 . TGTGCCTGGAGTGGAGGACAGGCTCAAGGCTACACCTTC CAWSGGQAQGYTF
. TRBJ1-1 TRBV10-1 . TGCGCCAGCAGTGAGGGGGCAGGGTACACTGAAGCTTTCTTT CASSEGAGYTEAFF
. TRBJ1-2 TRBV10-1 . TGCGCCAGCAGTGAGTCTGGACAGATCGCTGGCTACACCTTC CASSESGQIAGYTF
. TRBJ2-5 TRBV10-3 . TGTGCCATCAGTGAGGTTGACAGTAAGAAAGAGACCCAGTACTTC CAISEVDSKKETQYF
. TRBJ2-7 TRBV7-8 . TGTGCCAGCAGCTTAGGGTCTAGCCCTGCCTACGAGCAGTACTTC CASSLGSSPAYEQYF
. TRBJ2-2 TRBV3-1/TRBV3-2 . TGTGCCAGCAGGCTAGACTTGGGGGCATCCGGGGAGCTGTTTTTT CASRLDLGASGELFF